Listed here are 30 T cell receptor beta chains from one sample, sequenced in a study of identical twins. TCRdb re-called the 5' RACE reads with MiXCR, one entry per CDR3 protein. The profile covers roughly 690,000 distinct CDR3 sequences, with about 20% appearing a single time and approximately 4.5% taken by the ten largest. The data were also submitted as part of a second study, on T cells expressing NK-cell markers.

Sequenced: PBMCs. The receptors were sampled from a woman between 18 and 29 years old in good health.

The chain joins TRBV20-1 to TRBJ2-5; 9 bases agree with TRBD2. The CDR3 spans 15 residues. The germline V gene encodes CDR1 DFQATT and CDR2 SNEGSKA (reference sequence). Here the CDR3 DNA reads TGCTCGGGGGCGGGAGGGCGACCCTACCAAGAGACCCAGTACTTC. The encoded protein is CSGAGGRPYQETQYF.

The gene calls are TRBV20-1 and TRBJ2-7; 10 bases fit TRBD1. This CDR3 is 14 amino acids long. J lost 3 bases, V lost 6 bases, and 8 bases had no gene match. Germline V lookup: CDR1 DFQATT, CDR2 SNEGSKA (reference sequence). The DNA for the CDR3 is TGCAGTGCCAGAAAGACAGGGGGCATCTACGAGCAGTACTTC. Its protein is CSARKTGGIYEQYF.

This clonotype has ten or more counts. The V call is TRBV18, the J call TRBJ1-2, with no clear D. Germline V gene sequence: CDR1 KGHSH, CDR2 LQKENI. Between the trimmed V and J ends, which lost 4 bases and 4 bases, there was a span of 19 bases. There are 16 residues in the CDR3. CDR3 DNA: TGTGCCAGCTCACTACCAGATGGCTTCCCCTCCTATGGCTACACCTTC. Its translation: CASSLPDGFPSYGYTF.

The chain links TRBV6-1 to TRBJ1-2; 7 bases line up with TRBD1. V gave up 5 bases and J gave up 4 bases; unmatched junction bases: 10. From germline, CDR1 is MNHNS and CDR2 SASEGT. The CDR3 spans 15 residues. For the CDR3, the DNA is TGTGCCAGCAGTCCTTCCCGGGACAGTTTCTATGGCTACACCTTC. It yields the protein CASSPSRDSFYGYTF.

This chain joins TRBV24-1 and TRBJ2-1, with 7 bases matching TRBD1. V lost 5 bases and J lost 4; bases outside the gene matches: 13. The germline gives CDR1 KGHDR, CDR2 SFDVKD. This CDR3 is 17 amino acids long. CDR3 protein: CATSGQGGGSSYNEQFF. CDR3 coding DNA: TGTGCCACCAGTGGACAGGGTGGCGGTTCCTCATACAATGAGCAGTTCTTC.

The chain uses TRBV6-5 and TRBJ1-1; 8 positions match TRBD1. After removal of 4 bases from V and 6 bases from J, the junction contained 4 bases not matched to a gene. CDR3 length: 13 residues. Germline CDR1 MNHEY, CDR2 SVGAGI. CDR3 sequence: CASSLGGQAEAFF. CDR3 bases: TGTGCCAGCAGTTTGGGGGGACAGGCTGAAGCTTTCTTT.

This clonotype showed up many times. One end of the junction does not line up with germline, which may come from a read error. The chain has TRBV5-1 and TRBJ2-7; D gene ambiguous. The germline V gene encodes CDR1 SGHRS and CDR2 YFSETQ. CDR3 length: 13 amino acids. The CDR3 DNA reads TGTGCCAGCAGCTTAGTCGGAGAGTACGAGCAGTACTTC. This gives the protein CASSLVGEYEQYF.

J is TRBJ2-3 and V is TRBV7-3, with D possibly matching TRBD2 (5 bases). CDR3 length: 16 amino acids. V was cut by 5 bases and J by 2 bases, with 17 bases left in between. From germline, CDR1 is SGHTA and CDR2 FQGTGA. CDR3 sequence (DNA): TGTGCCAGCAGCCCCCAGGTCCGGGGTTACACAGATACGCAGTATTTT. Residues: CASSPQVRGYTDTQYF.

In this sample, this clonotype turned up many times. The chain has TRBV20-1 and TRBJ2-7, with D perhaps matching TRBD2 (6 bases). CDR1 is DFQATT and CDR2 is SNEGSKA in the germline V gene (reference sequence). V lost 4 bases and J 3 bases, leaving 16 bases between the germline ends. This CDR3 is 14 amino acids long. CDR3 nucleotides: TGCAGTGCTATGGGGGAGGCTGGACACTACGAGCAGTACTTC. Translating it yields CSAMGEAGHYEQYF.

This chain connects TRBV10-1 to TRBJ2-2; tentatively, D is TRBD1 (6 bases). With 8 bases removed from V and 3 bases from J, the gap between germline ends came to 13 bases. In germline, CDR1 is WNHNN, CDR2 SYGVQD (reference sequence). The CDR3 covers 14 residues. The CDR3 bases are TGCGCCAGCCGTGTGTCAGGGGACACCGGGGAGCTGTTTTTT. This translates into CASRVSGDTGELFF.

The rearrangement links TRBV11-2 to TRBJ2-7, with 10 nucleotides matching TRBD1. The CDR3 covers 14 residues. Germline V lookup: CDR1 SGHAT, CDR2 FQNNGV. The trim removed 5 bases at V and 6 bases at J, leaving 7 bases unmatched. CDR3 amino acids: CASSLGTGAIEQYF. The CDR3 nucleotides read TGTGCCAGCAGCCTTGGGACAGGGGCCATCGAGCAGTACTTC.

This clonotype occurred a few times. The rearrangement joins TRBV20-1 to TRBJ2-1, with 11 bases lining up with TRBD2. Germline assignment: CDR1 DFQATT and CDR2 SNEGSKA (reference sequence). CDR3 length: 17 amino acids. The V and J ends lost 0 bases and 2 bases, in that order; junction bases with no gene match: 6. Written as DNA, the CDR3 is TGCAGTGCTAGAGATCCCATGACTAGCGGGGCCTACAATGAGCAGTTCTTC. Amino acid sequence: CSARDPMTSGAYNEQFF.

This clonotype showed up just once. The chain employs TRBV20-1 and TRBJ2-1, with TRBD2 as a possible D gene (7 bases). CDR3 size: 16 residues. Germline lookup yields CDR1 DFQATT and CDR2 SNEGSKA (reference sequence). V was clipped by 6 bases and J by 8 bases, with 26 bases between them. CDR3 DNA sequence: TGCAGTGCCCCAAACCGAGGGGGGGCTCATTTATATGAGCAGTTCTTC. This gives the protein CSAPNRGGAHLYEQFF.

This chain joins TRBV7-6 and TRBJ2-3, with a weak D call TRBD2 (6 bases). Trimming shortened V by 1 base and J by 2 bases, and 10 bases separated the two germline ends. Germline-derived CDR1 and CDR2 are SGHVS and FNYEAQ. The CDR3 contains 15 residues. The CDR3 sequence is CASSLGGGNTDTQYF. In DNA, the CDR3 is TGTGCCAGCAGCTTAGGAGGCGGGAACACAGATACGCAGTATTTT.

This clonotype has only a few counts. Germline and junction disagree at one end, which may indicate a read error. The V call is TRBV11-2, the J call TRBJ1-6; TRBD1 is a possible D gene (6 bases). The CDR3 totals 14 residues. Germline V lookup: CDR1 SGHAT, CDR2 FQNNGV. The CDR3 DNA sequence: TGTGCCAGCAGCTTAAATGGGGGCTATGAAAATGCCCTTTTT. Protein: CASSLNGGYENALF.

This clonotype was picked up many times. This rearrangement joins TRBV20-1 to TRBJ2-7, with a possible D match to TRBD1 (6 bases). Germline CDR1 and CDR2: DFQATT and SNEGSKA (reference sequence). Between the trimmed V and J ends, which lost 6 bases and 3 bases, there was a span of 15 bases. This CDR3 is 13 amino acids long. DNA for the CDR3: TGCAGTGCACTCGACAGGCCGCACTACGAGCAGTACTTC. It specifies CSALDRPHYEQYF.

This rearrangement joins TRBV7-2 to TRBJ1-1; weak D call: TRBD1 (5 bases). In germline, CDR1 is SGHTA, CDR2 FQGNSA. The CDR3 is 16 residues long. The ends were cut back, 5 bases at V and 2 bases at J, with 18 bases in the middle. CDR3: CASSPPGIGGNTEAFF. For the CDR3, the DNA is TGTGCCAGCAGCCCCCCGGGAATCGGGGGAAACACTGAAGCTTTCTTT. Full variable domain (remainder filled in from reference TRBV7-2 and TRBJ1-1): GAGVSQSPSNKVTEKGKDVELRCDPISGHTALYWYRQSLGQGLEFLIYFQGNSAPDKSGLPSDRFSAERTGGSVSTLTIQRTQQEDSAVYLCASSPPGIGGNTEAFFGQGTRLTVV.

This rearrangement joins TRBV5-1 to TRBJ1-1; D is unresolved. V lost 3 bases to trimming and J lost 0 bases, with 6 bases between them. CDR3 length equals 13 residues. The V gene's germline CDR1 is SGHRS and CDR2 YFSETQ. In DNA form, the CDR3 reads TGCGCCAGCAGCTCGGACGTGAACACTGAAGCTTTCTTT. This sequence encodes CASSSDVNTEAFF. The variable domain in full, completed from reference TRBV5-1 and TRBJ1-1, reads KAGVTQTPRYLIKTRGQQVTLSCSPISGHRSVSWYQQTPGQGLQFLFEYFSETQRNKGNFPGRFSGRQFSNSRSEMNVSTLELGDSALYLCASSSDVNTEAFFGQGTRLTVV.

This clonotype was seen many times. The chain employs TRBV20-1 and TRBJ2-7; D is possibly TRBD2 (5 bases). Trimming stripped 3 bases from V and 7 bases from J, with 25 bases between. Germline CDR1 is DFQATT and CDR2 is SNEGSKA (reference sequence). The CDR3 is made up of 16 amino acids. In nucleotides, the CDR3 is TGCAGTGCTAGCCCCTATATTTCTGGGAGCTCGCGGGAGCAGTACTTC. This codes for CSASPYISGSSREQYF.

In its sample, this clonotype was seen many times. V gene TRBV7-2 combines with J gene TRBJ2-7; D is uncertain. V lost 2 bases and J 7 bases, leaving 12 bases between the germline ends. From germline, CDR1 is SGHTA and CDR2 FQGNSA. There are 13 residues in the CDR3. The CDR3 sequence is CASSLFDRGEQYF. Here the CDR3 DNA reads TGTGCCAGCAGCTTATTTGATCGTGGAGAGCAGTACTTC.

J is TRBJ2-1 and V is TRBV6-5, with D maybe TRBD2 (6 bases). The CDR3 totals 16 residues. From germline, CDR1 is MNHEY and CDR2 SVGAGI. The germline V and J ends were trimmed by 0 bases and 2 bases, with 11 bases remaining between them. CDR3 sequence (DNA): TGTGCCAGCAGTTACTCGGAGGGGATTCCCTACAATGAGCAGTTCTTC. Its protein product is CASSYSEGIPYNEQFF.

The rearrangement links TRBV20-1 to TRBJ2-1; TRBD1 matches 8 bases. V trimming: 7 bases; J trimming: 5 bases; junction bases outside the gene matches: 4. The CDR3 spans 12 residues. The germline CDR1 and CDR2 sequences are DFQATT and SNEGSKA (reference sequence). The CDR3 DNA is TGCAGTGGGGAGGACAGGGACAATGAGCAGTTCTTC. Protein: CSGEDRDNEQFF.

This clonotype showed up just a few times. The genes are TRBV11-1 and TRBJ2-7, with D possibly TRBD1 on 5 matching bases. Per germline, CDR1 SGHAT and CDR2 FQDESV (reference sequence). Between the trimmed V and J ends, which lost 4 bases and 5 bases, there was a span of 30 bases. The length of the CDR3 is 19 residues. The CDR3 region is CASSSRQVQATIKGDEQYF. In nucleotides, the CDR3 is TGTGCCAGCAGCTCCCGCCAAGTACAGGCCACAATCAAAGGTGACGAGCAGTACTTC. Using reference TRBV11-1 and TRBJ2-7 for the parts outside the CDR3, the full variable domain is EAEVAQSPRYKITEKSQAVAFWCDPISGHATLYWYRQILGQGPELLVQFQDESVVDDSQLPKDRFSAERLKGVDSTLKIQPAELGDSAMYLCASSSRQVQATIKGDEQYFGPGTRLTVT.

This rearrangement joins TRBV24-1 to TRBJ2-2; D is uncertain. Deletions cut 3 bases from V and 8 bases from J, with 9 bases between. Germline CDR1 reads KGHDR; CDR2 reads SFDVKD. This CDR3 contains 13 residues. The CDR3 DNA reads as TGTGCCACCAGTGATCGGTCAATAGGGGAGCTGTTTTTT. It encodes CATSDRSIGELFF.

J is TRBJ2-2 and V is TRBV5-1; 11 bases map to TRBD2. Germline CDR1 reads SGHRS; CDR2 reads YFSETQ. The CDR3 runs to 18 residues. The ends lost 0 bases at V and 4 bases at J; junction bases unmatched: 8. CDR3 sequence (DNA): TGCGCCAGCAGCTTGGGTAGACTAGCGGGGACGACCACCGGGGAGCTGTTTTTT. This sequence encodes CASSLGRLAGTTTGELFF.

In this sample, this clonotype turned up a few times. The chain uses TRBV7-9 and TRBJ2-4; D remains unclear. The CDR3 is 16 residues long. Trimming stripped 5 bases from V and 4 bases from J, with 18 bases between. Germline V gene sequence: CDR1 SEHNR, CDR2 FQNEAQ (reference sequence). CDR3 coding DNA: TGTGCCAGCAGCACGGATCCCCTCAATATTAAAAACATTCAGTACTTC. It specifies CASSTDPLNIKNIQYF.

The rearrangement links TRBV15 to TRBJ2-1, with D perhaps TRBD1 or TRBD2 (5 bases each). The germline V gene encodes CDR1 LNHNV and CDR2 YYDKDF (reference sequence). The V end lost 5 bases, the J end lost 7 bases, and 21 bases lay between the germline ends. This CDR3 comprises 16 residues. CDR3 protein: CATSPSAIRGTNEQFF. DNA of the CDR3: TGTGCCACCAGCCCGAGCGCGATTCGAGGGACGAATGAGCAGTTCTTC.

This clonotype has a handful of counts. The chain couples TRBV12-3 or TRBV12-4 to TRBJ2-1; unclear D gene. This CDR3 has 13 amino acids. V was clipped by 5 bases and J by 5 bases, with 10 bases between them. The CDR3 nucleotides read TGTGCCAGCAGTCTACCTTGGGACAATGAGCAGTTCTTC. Protein: CASSLPWDNEQFF.

V and J are TRBV4-2 and TRBJ2-3; D possibly uses TRBD1 or TRBD2 (5 bases each). Germline loops: CDR1 LGHNA, CDR2 YNFKEQ. V was clipped by 4 bases and J by 2 bases, with 13 bases between them. The CDR3 loop spans 15 amino acids. The CDR3 region has the DNA TGTGCCAGCAGCCCGGGGACGGCTCACACAGATACGCAGTATTTT. It codes for CASSPGTAHTDTQYF.

Only a few counts were recorded for this clonotype. The chain couples TRBV12-3 or TRBV12-4 to TRBJ2-7; D not certain. This CDR3 spans 13 amino acids. The germline V and J ends were trimmed by 9 bases and 5 bases, with 17 bases remaining between them. The CDR3 loop reads CASLRTGRNEQYF. The DNA for the CDR3 is TGTGCCAGTCTCAGGACCGGGCGAAACGAGCAGTACTTC.